The table lists the clone carrying this TCR beta chain with a few counts. Its target is unknown. One end of the junction varies from germline; a read error may be responsible. The data were obtained in a study of CD8 T cells in ankylosing spondylitis. CDR3 length equals 12 residues. Germline CDR1 is MNHNY and CDR2 is SVGAGI (reference sequence). Each CDR3 protein gets one entry after TCRdb re-called the 5' RACE reads with MiXCR. This table has 390,000 or so distinct CDR3 sequences, 20% to 25% appearing once. Whole-study results and caveats: A motif in TCR beta, a set of eight or nine highly homologous variants, appeared characteristic of ankylosing spondylitis blood.

This receptor was identified in a male donor with ankylosing spondylitis. The sequenced sample consisted of blood, either unsorted or a sorted T cell fraction (not recorded which). The chain has TRBV6-6 and TRBJ2-7; D perhaps matches TRBD2 (6 bases). CDR3 DNA sequence: TGTGCCAGCAGTTCATACGGGGGAGGTGAAGAATTC. Translating it yields CASSSYGGGEEF.